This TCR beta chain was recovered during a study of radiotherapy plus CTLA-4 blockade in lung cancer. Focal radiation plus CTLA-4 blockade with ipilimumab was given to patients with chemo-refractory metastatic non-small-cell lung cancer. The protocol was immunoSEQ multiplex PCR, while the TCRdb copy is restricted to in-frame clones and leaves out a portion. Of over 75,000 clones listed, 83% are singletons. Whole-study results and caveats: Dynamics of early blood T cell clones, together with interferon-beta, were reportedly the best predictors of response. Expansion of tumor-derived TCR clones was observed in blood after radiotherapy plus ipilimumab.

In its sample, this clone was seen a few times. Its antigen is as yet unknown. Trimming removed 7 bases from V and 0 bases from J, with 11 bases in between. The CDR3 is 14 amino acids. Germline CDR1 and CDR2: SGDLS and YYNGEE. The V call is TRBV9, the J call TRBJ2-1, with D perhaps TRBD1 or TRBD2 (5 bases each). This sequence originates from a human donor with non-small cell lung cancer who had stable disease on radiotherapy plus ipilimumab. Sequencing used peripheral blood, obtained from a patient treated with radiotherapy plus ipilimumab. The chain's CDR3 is CASGKGSSYNEQFF. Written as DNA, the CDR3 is TGTGCCAGCGGAAAGGGGAGCTCCTACAATGAGCAGTTCTTC.